In its sample, the clone carrying this TCR beta chain was seen a few times. Antigen specificity is unknown. A 5'RACE template-switching step, the method used to make TCR cDNA, added a universal primer site and UMIs. MiXCR was run by TCRdb on the 5' RACE reads, yielding one entry per CDR3 protein. Found here are hundreds of thousands of distinct CDR3 sequences, roughly 20% of them singletons; the top ten hold 15% to 20%. The source of the sample is a study of T cells after yellow fever vaccination. At the level of the study: SMART-Seq v4 Ultra Low Input prepared libraries from low-cell fractions.

The study, taken as a whole, reports: On re-exposure, the response was weaker but peaked faster, at day 5 versus 15.

Germline lookup yields CDR1 MNHEY and CDR2 SVGEGT. V lost 10 bases to trimming and J lost 0 bases, with 23 bases between them. This CDR3 spans 17 amino acids. This chain uses TRBV6-2 or TRBV6-3 with TRBJ2-3; D may be TRBD1 or TRBD2 (5 bases each). This TCR came from a man aged 18 to 29 who received the YFV17D yellow fever vaccine. Sample: PBMCs, taken before the yellow fever booster vaccination. The CDR3 loop reads CANRARPRGSSTDTQYF. The CDR3 DNA reads TGTGCCAACAGAGCACGGCCCCGGGGCTCTAGCACAGATACGCAGTATTTT.